Listed here are 24 T cell receptor beta chains from one sample, sequenced in a study of identical twins. From the 5' RACE reads, TCRdb called clonotypes with MiXCR, one entry per CDR3 protein. Among a few hundred thousand distinct CDR3 sequences listed, 9% to 10% were seen once. These data were also reused for a study on yellow fever vaccine responses in identical twins.

Material: PBMCs. The receptor source for this set is a woman between 18 and 29 years old in good health.

The V gene is TRBV12-3 or TRBV12-4, the J gene TRBJ2-4, with 8 bases aligning to TRBD1. Germline trimming cut 8 bases from V and 1 base from J; bases unmatched to any gene: 19. This CDR3 has 19 residues. The CDR3 sequence is CASCTGNRGVGSAKNIQYF. The DNA for the CDR3 is TGTGCCAGCTGTACCGGCAACAGGGGGGTGGGGTCGGCCAAAAACATTCAGTACTTC.

The V gene is TRBV20-1, the J gene TRBJ2-1; 9 bases fit TRBD1. The CDR3 contains 17 residues. Germline CDR1 DFQATT, CDR2 SNEGSKA (reference sequence). V lost 0 bases, J lost 9 bases, and 15 bases stayed unmatched. As DNA, the CDR3 is TGCAGTGCTAGAGACCCAAGGGACAGGGCGGATGGGGCTGAGCAGTTCTTC. The encoded protein is CSARDPRDRADGAEQFF.

This clonotype was counted at least ten times. The chain employs TRBV20-1 and TRBJ2-1; perhaps TRBD2 as D (6 bases). Trimming stripped 0 bases from V and 1 base from J, with 13 bases between. The CDR3 runs to 16 residues. CDR1 is DFQATT, CDR2 SNEGSKA, per germline (reference sequence). CDR3 bases: TGCAGTGCTAGAGATTTGGGACTGCATTCCTACAATGAGCAGTTCTTC. Its translation: CSARDLGLHSYNEQFF.

This clonotype has a count of ten or more. The chain couples TRBV15 to TRBJ2-1; D is unclear. V lost 0 bases to trimming and J lost 3 bases, with 6 bases between them. CDR1 is LNHNV, CDR2 YYDKDF, per germline (reference sequence). The length of the CDR3 is 14 residues. CDR3 nucleotide sequence: TGTGCCACCAGCAGAGAGCGGCGCTACAATGAGCAGTTCTTC. This codes for CATSRERRYNEQFF.

This clonotype was detected many times. The chain uses TRBV5-5 and TRBJ2-1, with D unclear. The V gene's germline CDR1 is SGHKS and CDR2 YYEKEE (reference sequence). V lost 3 bases and J 2 bases, leaving 12 bases between the germline ends. CDR3 size: 15 residues. The CDR3, as DNA: TGTGCCAGCAGCTCAGAAGAATCAACCTACAATGAGCAGTTCTTC. As protein: CASSSEESTYNEQFF.

The chain carries TRBV29-1 and TRBJ2-2; tentative D call: TRBD1 (6 bases). Germline V gene sequence: CDR1 SQVTM, CDR2 ANQGSEA. Trimming took off 4 bases at V and 4 bases at J, with 10 bases between the two ends. The length of the CDR3 is 13 residues. This CDR3 is CSVATGFTGELFF. In DNA, the CDR3 is TGCAGCGTTGCCACAGGGTTCACCGGGGAGCTGTTTTTT.

The rearrangement joins TRBV2 to TRBJ2-3; D may be TRBD1 (5 bases). Trimming pared 6 bases from V and 5 bases from J, leaving 18 bases between. Germline values: CDR1 SNHLY, CDR2 FYNNEI. The CDR3 has 15 amino acids. CDR3 in DNA: TGTGCCAGCAGGGCAGGGCTACAGCCAGGAGATACGCAGTATTTT. Protein: CASRAGLQPGDTQYF. Looking up the rest from reference TRBV2 and TRBJ2-3 gives the full variable domain: EPEVTQTPSHQVTQMGQEVILRCVPISNHLYFYWYRQILGQKVEFLVSFYNNEISEKSEIFDDQFSVERPDGSNFTLKIRSTKLEDSAMYFCASRAGLQPGDTQYFGPGTRLTVL.

This clonotype came up a few times. The CDR3 sequence: CASSSPPSSYEQYF. Here the CDR3 DNA reads TGTGCCAGCAGTTCTCCACCCAGCTCCTACGAGCAGTACTTC. This rearrangement joins TRBV28 to TRBJ2-7; D call uncertain. The CDR3 is 14 residues long. V shed 4 bases and J shed 0 bases, with 10 bases lying between them. Germline CDR1 is MDHEN and CDR2 is SYDVKM.

This sequence joins TRBV6-5 and TRBJ2-5, with 9 bases fitting TRBD2. Germline V gives CDR1 MNHEY, CDR2 SVGAGI. This CDR3 has 16 amino acids. With 3 bases clipped from V and 5 bases from J, the junction kept 10 bases outside the gene matches. CDR3 coding DNA: TGTGCCAGCAGTTATTCCCCGGGACTAGCCAAGGAGACCCAGTACTTC. Translation: CASSYSPGLAKETQYF.

This clonotype was recorded at least ten times. The V call is TRBV7-2, the J call TRBJ2-7; the match to TRBD1 covers 7 bases. In germline, CDR1 is SGHTA, CDR2 FQGNSA. The CDR3 runs to 14 residues. V was pared by 4 bases and J by 3 bases, with 6 bases of the junction left unmatched. The CDR3 DNA reads TGTGCCAGCAGCTCTACGGCAGGGGGCTACGAGCAGTACTTC. Its translation: CASSSTAGGYEQYF. Full variable domain (rest looked up from reference TRBV7-2 and TRBJ2-7): GAGVSQSPSNKVTEKGKDVELRCDPISGHTALYWYRQSLGQGLEFLIYFQGNSAPDKSGLPSDRFSAERTGGSVSTLTIQRTQQEDSAVYLCASSSTAGGYEQYFGPGTRLTVT.

Many counts were recorded for this clonotype. The CDR3 sequence: CASSPDREENIQYF. The CDR3, as DNA: TGCGCCAGCAGCCCCGACCGCGAAGAAAACATTCAGTACTTC. V is TRBV4-3 and J is TRBJ2-4; D is ambiguous. This CDR3 contains 14 residues. CDR1 LGHNA and CDR2 YSLEER come from the germline V gene. V dropped 4 bases and J dropped 5 bases, with 12 bases sitting between them.

In this sample, this clonotype turned up a few times. V and J are TRBV12-5 and TRBJ1-1; TRBD1 agrees at 9 bases. CDR3 length equals 15 residues. Germline loops: CDR1 LGHNT, CDR2 FRNRAP. V was clipped by 5 bases and J by 3 bases; unmatched bases: 7. For the CDR3, the DNA is TGTGCTAGTGGTCTGGGGACAGGGAAGGACACTGAAGCTTTCTTT. Protein sequence: CASGLGTGKDTEAFF.

This clonotype turned up a few times. The chain carries TRBV10-3 and TRBJ1-4; tentatively, D is TRBD1 (5 bases). V lost 3 bases to trimming and J lost 7 bases, with 12 bases between them. Germline values: CDR1 ENHRY, CDR2 SYGVKD. The CDR3 totals 14 residues. CDR3: CAISEGGRGEKLFF. CDR3 DNA: TGTGCCATCAGTGAAGGAGGGAGGGGTGAAAAACTGTTTTTT.

This clonotype was observed a handful of times. The chain couples TRBV12-3 or TRBV12-4 to TRBJ2-1; 11 bases map to TRBD2. The CDR3 extends over 15 amino acids. Trimming cost V 6 bases and J 4 bases; bases outside gene matches: 5. CDR3 residues: CASSVIAGGYNEQFF. The CDR3 bases are TGTGCCAGCAGCGTAATAGCGGGAGGGTACAATGAGCAGTTCTTC.

This clonotype has at least ten counts. The V gene is TRBV6-5, the J gene TRBJ2-7; D unresolved. The CDR3 has 17 amino acids. Trimming stripped 0 bases from V and 7 bases from J, with 22 bases between. Germline CDR1 reads MNHEY; CDR2 reads SVGAGI. The DNA for the CDR3 is TGTGCCAGCAGTTACTCCCCAAAAGCTTATGGGCAAAGGGAGCAGTACTTC. Translation: CASSYSPKAYGQREQYF.

This clonotype was counted at least ten times. The chain carries TRBV25-1 and TRBJ2-1; D is perhaps TRBD2 (5 bases). Germline V gene lookup returns CDR1 MGHDK and CDR2 SYGVNS. The V end was cut by 1 base, the J end by 4 bases, with 11 bases between. The CDR3 extends over 15 amino acids. In DNA, the CDR3 is TGTGCCAGCAGTGAATGGATTAGCGTGTACAATGAGCAGTTCTTC. Translated, it gives CASSEWISVYNEQFF.

This clonotype was found a few times. J is TRBJ1-2 and V is TRBV11-2; no reliable D call. V was trimmed by 6 bases and J by 2 bases, leaving 10 bases between them. Looked up from germline, CDR1 is SGHAT and CDR2 is FQNNGV. The CDR3 runs 13 residues. CDR3 DNA sequence: TGTGCCAGCAGGAGCAGGATAAACTATGGCTACACCTTC. This sequence encodes CASRSRINYGYTF.

This clonotype showed up many times. The genes are TRBV2 and TRBJ2-7; 9 positions agree with TRBD1. With 8 bases clipped from V and 2 bases from J, the junction kept 4 bases outside the gene matches. The CDR3 is made up of 13 amino acids. Germline V gene sequence: CDR1 SNHLY, CDR2 FYNNEI. The CDR3 DNA sequence: TGTGCCAGCTTAGGACAGGGGCCCTACGAGCAGTACTTC. The encoded protein is CASLGQGPYEQYF.

The table lists this clonotype with a count of one. The chain uses TRBV15 and TRBJ2-2; 9 nucleotides agree with TRBD1. V shed 2 bases, J shed 6 bases, and the junction held 10 bases outside the gene matches. Per the germline V gene, CDR1 is LNHNV and CDR2 is YYDKDF (reference sequence). The CDR3 runs to 17 residues. CDR3 in amino acids: CATSRNHPGQGSGELFF. In DNA form, the CDR3 reads TGTGCCACCAGCAGAAATCACCCGGGACAGGGCTCCGGGGAGCTGTTTTTT.

The chain has TRBV7-8 and TRBJ2-5; D unresolved. Germline assignment: CDR1 SGHVS and CDR2 FQNEAQ. This CDR3 comprises 11 residues. The V gene lost 5 bases and the J gene lost 7 bases, with 8 bases spanning the gap. CDR3 sequence reads: CASSPTSTQYF. The CDR3 DNA reads as TGTGCCAGCAGCCCGACTTCGACCCAGTACTTC.

This clonotype occurred many times. The rearrangement links TRBV4-1 to TRBJ1-4; a possible D gene is TRBD1 (6 bases). The V gene's germline CDR1 is MGHRA and CDR2 YSYEKL. The CDR3 has 16 residues. V was cut by 0 bases and J by 4 bases, with 12 bases left in between. Here the CDR3 reads CASSQEPGRGNEKLFF. The CDR3 coding sequence is TGCGCCAGCAGCCAAGAACCGGGCAGGGGTAATGAAAAACTGTTTTTT.

This clonotype was counted only a few times. The V gene is TRBV4-1, the J gene TRBJ2-3; D may be TRBD2 (6 bases). The germline V and J ends were trimmed by 4 bases and 0 bases, with 11 bases remaining between them. From germline, CDR1 is MGHRA and CDR2 YSYEKL. This CDR3 has 15 residues. The CDR3 loop is CASSRGLGSTDTQYF. The CDR3 region has the DNA TGCGCCAGCAGCCGGGGACTCGGTAGCACAGATACGCAGTATTTT.

This clonotype came up many times. The chain is built from TRBV2 and TRBJ1-1; D not resolved. Germline V gives CDR1 SNHLY, CDR2 FYNNEI. Between the trimmed V and J ends, which lost 6 bases and 7 bases, there was a span of 6 bases. This CDR3 spans 10 amino acids. The CDR3 is CASSGFEAFF. The CDR3 coding sequence is TGTGCCAGCAGCGGGTTTGAAGCTTTCTTT.

This clonotype was detected many times. The chain employs TRBV29-1 and TRBJ1-1; D is unclear. V lost 4 bases, J lost 4 bases, and 13 bases lay in between. Germline values: CDR1 SQVTM, CDR2 ANQGSEA. CDR3 length: 13 amino acids. This chain's CDR3 is CSVGRDSLTEAFF. DNA for the CDR3: TGCAGCGTTGGACGTGACTCGCTCACTGAAGCTTTCTTT.